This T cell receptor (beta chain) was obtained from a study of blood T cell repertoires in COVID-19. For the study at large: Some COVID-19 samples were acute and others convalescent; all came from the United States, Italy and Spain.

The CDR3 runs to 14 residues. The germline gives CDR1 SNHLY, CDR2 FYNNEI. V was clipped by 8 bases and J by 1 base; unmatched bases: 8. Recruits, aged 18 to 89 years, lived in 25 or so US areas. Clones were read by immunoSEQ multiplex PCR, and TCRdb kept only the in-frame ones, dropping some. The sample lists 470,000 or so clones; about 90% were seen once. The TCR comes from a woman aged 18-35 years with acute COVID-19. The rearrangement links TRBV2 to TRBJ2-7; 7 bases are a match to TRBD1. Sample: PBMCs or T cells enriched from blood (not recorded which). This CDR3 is CASSTGFLSYEQYF. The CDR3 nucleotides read TGTGCCAGCTCGACAGGGTTTTTGTCCTACGAGCAGTACTTC.